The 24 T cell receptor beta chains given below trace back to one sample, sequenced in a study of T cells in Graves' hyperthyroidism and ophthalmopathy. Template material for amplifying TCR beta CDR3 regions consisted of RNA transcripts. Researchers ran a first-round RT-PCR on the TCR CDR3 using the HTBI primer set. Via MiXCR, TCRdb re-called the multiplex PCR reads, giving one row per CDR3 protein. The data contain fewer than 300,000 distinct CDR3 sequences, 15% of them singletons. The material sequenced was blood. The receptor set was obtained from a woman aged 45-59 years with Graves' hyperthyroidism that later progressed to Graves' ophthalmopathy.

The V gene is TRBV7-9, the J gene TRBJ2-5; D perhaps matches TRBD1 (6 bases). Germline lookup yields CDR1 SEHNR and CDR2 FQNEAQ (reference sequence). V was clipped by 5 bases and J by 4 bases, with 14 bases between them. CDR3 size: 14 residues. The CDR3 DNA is TGTGCCAGCAGCCGAAGGGGGTTGGTAGAGACCCAGTACTTC. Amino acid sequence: CASSRRGLVETQYF.

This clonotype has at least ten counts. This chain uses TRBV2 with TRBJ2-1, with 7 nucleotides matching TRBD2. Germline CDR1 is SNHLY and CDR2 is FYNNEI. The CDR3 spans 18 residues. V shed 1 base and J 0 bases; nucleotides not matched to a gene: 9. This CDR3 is CASSEGEIGTNSYNEQFF. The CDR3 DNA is TGTGCCAGCAGTGAAGGGGAAATCGGGACTAACTCCTACAATGAGCAGTTCTTC.

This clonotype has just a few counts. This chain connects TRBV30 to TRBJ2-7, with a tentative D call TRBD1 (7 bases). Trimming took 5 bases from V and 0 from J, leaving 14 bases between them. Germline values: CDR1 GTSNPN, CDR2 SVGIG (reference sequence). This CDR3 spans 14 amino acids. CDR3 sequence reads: CAWGRGARSYEQYF. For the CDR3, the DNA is TGTGCCTGGGGCAGGGGGGCCCGCTCCTACGAGCAGTACTTC.

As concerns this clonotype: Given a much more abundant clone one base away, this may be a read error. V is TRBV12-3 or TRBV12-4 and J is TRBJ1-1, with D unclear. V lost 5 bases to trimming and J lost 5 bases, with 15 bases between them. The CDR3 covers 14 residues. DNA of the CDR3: TGTGCCAGCAGTATAAATTGGGAGAGGACTGAAGCTTTCTTT. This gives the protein CASSINWERTEAFF.

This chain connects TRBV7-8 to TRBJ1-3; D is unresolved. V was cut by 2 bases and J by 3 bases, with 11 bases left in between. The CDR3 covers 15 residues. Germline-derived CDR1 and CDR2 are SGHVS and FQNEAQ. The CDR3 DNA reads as TGTGCCAGCAGCTTACGAGAGGGTATTGGAAACACCATATATTTT. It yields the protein CASSLREGIGNTIYF.

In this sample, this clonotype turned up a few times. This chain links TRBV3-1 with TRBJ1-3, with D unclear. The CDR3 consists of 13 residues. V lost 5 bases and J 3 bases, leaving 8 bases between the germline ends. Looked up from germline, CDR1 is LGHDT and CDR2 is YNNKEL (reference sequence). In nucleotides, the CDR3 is TGTGCCAGCAGCTCGGGCCTTGGAAACACCATATATTTT. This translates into CASSSGLGNTIYF.

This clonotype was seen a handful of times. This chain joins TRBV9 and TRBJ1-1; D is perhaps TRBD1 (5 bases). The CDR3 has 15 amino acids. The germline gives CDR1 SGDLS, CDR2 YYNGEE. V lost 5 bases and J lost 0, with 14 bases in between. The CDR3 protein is CASRRDLVLNTEAFF. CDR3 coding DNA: TGTGCCAGCAGGAGGGACTTGGTGTTGAACACTGAAGCTTTCTTT.

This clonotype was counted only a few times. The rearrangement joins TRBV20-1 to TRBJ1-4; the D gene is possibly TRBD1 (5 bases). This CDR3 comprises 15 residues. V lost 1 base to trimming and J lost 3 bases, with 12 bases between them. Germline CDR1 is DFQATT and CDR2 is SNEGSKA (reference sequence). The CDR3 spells CSARGLRQSNEKLFF. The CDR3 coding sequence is TGCAGTGCTAGAGGCTTGAGACAGTCTAATGAAAAACTGTTTTTT.

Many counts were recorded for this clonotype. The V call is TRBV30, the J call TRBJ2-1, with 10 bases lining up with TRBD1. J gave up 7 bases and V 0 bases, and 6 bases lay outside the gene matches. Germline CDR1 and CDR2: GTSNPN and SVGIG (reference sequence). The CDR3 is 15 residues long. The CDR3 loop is CAWSVRDRGGNEQFF. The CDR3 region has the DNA TGTGCCTGGAGTGTCAGGGACAGGGGTGGTAATGAGCAGTTCTTC. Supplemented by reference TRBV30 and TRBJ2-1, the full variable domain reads SQTIHQWPATLVQPVGSPLSLECTVEGTSNPNLYWYRQAAGRGLQLLFYSVGIGQISSEVPQNLSASRPQDRQFILSSKKLLLSDSGFYLCAWSVRDRGGNEQFFGPGTRLTVL.

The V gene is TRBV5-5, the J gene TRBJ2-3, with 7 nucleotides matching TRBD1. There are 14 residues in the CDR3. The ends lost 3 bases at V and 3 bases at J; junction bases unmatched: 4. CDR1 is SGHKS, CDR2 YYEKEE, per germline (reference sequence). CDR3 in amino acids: CASSWGTATDTQYF. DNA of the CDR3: TGTGCCAGCAGCTGGGGGACAGCTACAGATACGCAGTATTTT.

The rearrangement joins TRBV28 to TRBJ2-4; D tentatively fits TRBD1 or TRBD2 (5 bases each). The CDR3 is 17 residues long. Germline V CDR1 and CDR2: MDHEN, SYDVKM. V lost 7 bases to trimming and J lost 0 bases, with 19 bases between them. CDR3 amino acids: CASTFPGTPGAKNIQYF. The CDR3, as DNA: TGTGCCAGCACTTTTCCGGGGACGCCGGGAGCCAAAAACATTCAGTACTTC. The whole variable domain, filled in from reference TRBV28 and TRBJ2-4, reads DVKVTQSSRYLVKRTGEKVFLECVQDMDHENMFWYRQDPGLGLRLIYFSYDVKMKEKGDIPEGYSVSREKKERFSLILESASTNQTSMYLCASTFPGTPGAKNIQYFGAGTRLSVL.

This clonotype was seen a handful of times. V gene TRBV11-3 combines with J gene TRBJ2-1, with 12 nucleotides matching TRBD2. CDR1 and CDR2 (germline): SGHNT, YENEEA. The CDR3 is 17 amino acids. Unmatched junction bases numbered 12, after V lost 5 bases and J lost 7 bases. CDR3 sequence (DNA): TGTGCCAGCAGCCCAAAACCGTCTAGCGGGAGGGCGAATGAGCAGTTCTTC. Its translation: CASSPKPSSGRANEQFF.

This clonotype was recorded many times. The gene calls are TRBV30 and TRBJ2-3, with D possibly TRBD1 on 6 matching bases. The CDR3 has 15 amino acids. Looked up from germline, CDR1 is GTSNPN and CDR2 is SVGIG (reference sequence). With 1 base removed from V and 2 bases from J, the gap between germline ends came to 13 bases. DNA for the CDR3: TGTGCCTGGAGTGAGGGACACCGCAACACAGATACGCAGTATTTT. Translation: CAWSEGHRNTDTQYF.

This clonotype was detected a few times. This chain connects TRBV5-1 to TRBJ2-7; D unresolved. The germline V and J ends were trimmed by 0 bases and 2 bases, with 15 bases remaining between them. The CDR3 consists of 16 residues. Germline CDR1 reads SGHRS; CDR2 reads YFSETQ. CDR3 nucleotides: TGCGCCAGCAGCTTGGCGACCAGTTCGTTTACCTACGAGCAGTACTTC. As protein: CASSLATSSFTYEQYF.

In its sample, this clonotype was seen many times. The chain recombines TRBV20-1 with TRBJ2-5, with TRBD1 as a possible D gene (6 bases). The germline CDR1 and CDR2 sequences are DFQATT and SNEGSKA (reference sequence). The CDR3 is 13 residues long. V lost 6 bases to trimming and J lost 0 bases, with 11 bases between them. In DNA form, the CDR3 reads TGCAGTGCAGGGCAGGGGAACCAAGAGACCCAGTACTTC. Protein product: CSAGQGNQETQYF.

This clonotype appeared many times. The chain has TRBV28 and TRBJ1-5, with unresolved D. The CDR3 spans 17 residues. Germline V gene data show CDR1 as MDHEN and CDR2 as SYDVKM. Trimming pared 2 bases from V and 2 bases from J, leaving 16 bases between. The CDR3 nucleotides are TGTGCCAGCAGTTTAGGTTTTGGGGATGGTGGCAATCAGCCCCAGCATTTT. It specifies CASSLGFGDGGNQPQHF.

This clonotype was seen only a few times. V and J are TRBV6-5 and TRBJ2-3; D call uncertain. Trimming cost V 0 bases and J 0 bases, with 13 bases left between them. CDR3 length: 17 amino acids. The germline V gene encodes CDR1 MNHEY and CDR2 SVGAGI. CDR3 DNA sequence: TGTGCCAGCAGTTACTCGATCAGCAGGCGAAGCACAGATACGCAGTATTTT. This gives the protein CASSYSISRRSTDTQYF.

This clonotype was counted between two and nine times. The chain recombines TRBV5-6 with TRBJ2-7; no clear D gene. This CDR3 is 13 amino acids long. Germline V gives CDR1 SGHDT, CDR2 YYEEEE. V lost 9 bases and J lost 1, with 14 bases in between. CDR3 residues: CATRTENSYEQYF. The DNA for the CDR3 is TGTGCCACCCGGACGGAGAATTCCTACGAGCAGTACTTC. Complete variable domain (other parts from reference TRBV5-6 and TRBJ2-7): DAGVTQSPTHLIKTRGQQVTLRCSPKSGHDTVSWYQQALGQGPQFIFQYYEEEERQRGNFPDRFSGHQFPNYSSELNVNALLLGDSALYLCATRTENSYEQYFGPGTRLTVT.

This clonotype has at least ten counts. The CDR3 DNA is TGTGCCAGCAGCCTAGATGGGGCCGGGGGGCCCCAGCATTTT. It is translated as CASSLDGAGGPQHF. The J gene is TRBJ1-5, the V gene TRBV12-3 or TRBV12-4; tentative D call: TRBD1 (5 bases). The CDR3 spans 14 residues. V lost 6 bases to trimming and J lost 9 bases, with 18 bases between them.

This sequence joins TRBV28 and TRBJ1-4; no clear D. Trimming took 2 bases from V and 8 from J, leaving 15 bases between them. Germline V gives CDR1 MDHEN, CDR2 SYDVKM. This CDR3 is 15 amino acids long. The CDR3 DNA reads TGTGCCAGCAGTTTAATCAAGGCTCAAGCGGAAAAACTGTTTTTT. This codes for CASSLIKAQAEKLFF.

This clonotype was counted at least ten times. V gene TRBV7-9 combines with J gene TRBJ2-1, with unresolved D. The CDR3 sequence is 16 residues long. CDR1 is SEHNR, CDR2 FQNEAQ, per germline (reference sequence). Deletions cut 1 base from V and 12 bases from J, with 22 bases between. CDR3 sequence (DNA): TGTGCCAGCAGCTTAGGGCTGGCAGAGCGTATAAGTGGGCAGTTCTTC. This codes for CASSLGLAERISGQFF.

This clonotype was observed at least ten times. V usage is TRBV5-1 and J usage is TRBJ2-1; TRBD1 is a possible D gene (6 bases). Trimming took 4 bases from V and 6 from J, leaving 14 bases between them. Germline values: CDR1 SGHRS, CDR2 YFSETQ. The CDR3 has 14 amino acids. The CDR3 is CASSLQGVSNEQFF. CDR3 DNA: TGCGCCAGCAGCCTACAGGGCGTCTCCAATGAGCAGTTCTTC.

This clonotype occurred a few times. The CDR3 DNA reads TGTGCCAGCAGATCTGGGACAGGGGAGACTGGAAAACTGTTTTTT. This sequence encodes CASRSGTGETGKLFF. The V and J genes are TRBV6-1 and TRBJ1-4, with TRBD1 matching over 10 bases. The CDR3 loop spans 15 amino acids. The V gene end was trimmed by 6 bases and the J gene end by 10 bases; junction bases not matched to a gene: 11. Germline V gene data show CDR1 as MNHNS and CDR2 as SASEGT.

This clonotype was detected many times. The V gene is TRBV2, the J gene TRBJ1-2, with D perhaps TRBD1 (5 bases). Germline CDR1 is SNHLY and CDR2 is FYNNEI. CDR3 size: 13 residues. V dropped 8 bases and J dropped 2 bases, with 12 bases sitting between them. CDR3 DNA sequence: TGTGCCAGCTCTTCGGGGGTAAACTATGGCTACACCTTC. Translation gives CASSSGVNYGYTF. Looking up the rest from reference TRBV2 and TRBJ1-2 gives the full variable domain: EPEVTQTPSHQVTQMGQEVILRCVPISNHLYFYWYRQILGQKVEFLVSFYNNEISEKSEIFDDQFSVERPDGSNFTLKIRSTKLEDSAMYFCASSSGVNYGYTFGSGTRLTVV.